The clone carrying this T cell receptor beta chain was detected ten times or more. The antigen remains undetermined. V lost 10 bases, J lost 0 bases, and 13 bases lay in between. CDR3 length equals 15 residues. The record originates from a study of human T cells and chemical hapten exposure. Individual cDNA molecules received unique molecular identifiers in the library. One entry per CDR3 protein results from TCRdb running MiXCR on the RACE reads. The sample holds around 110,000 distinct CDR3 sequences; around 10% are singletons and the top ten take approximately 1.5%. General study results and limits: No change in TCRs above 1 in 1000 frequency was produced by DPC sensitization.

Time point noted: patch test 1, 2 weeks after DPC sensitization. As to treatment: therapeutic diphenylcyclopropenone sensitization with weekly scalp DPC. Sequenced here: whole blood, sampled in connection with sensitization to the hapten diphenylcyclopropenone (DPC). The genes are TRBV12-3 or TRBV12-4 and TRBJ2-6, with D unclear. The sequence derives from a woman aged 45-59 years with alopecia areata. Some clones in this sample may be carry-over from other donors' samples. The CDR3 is CATNSVSSGANVLTF. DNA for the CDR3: TGTGCCACCAACTCAGTATCCTCTGGGGCCAACGTCCTGACTTTC.